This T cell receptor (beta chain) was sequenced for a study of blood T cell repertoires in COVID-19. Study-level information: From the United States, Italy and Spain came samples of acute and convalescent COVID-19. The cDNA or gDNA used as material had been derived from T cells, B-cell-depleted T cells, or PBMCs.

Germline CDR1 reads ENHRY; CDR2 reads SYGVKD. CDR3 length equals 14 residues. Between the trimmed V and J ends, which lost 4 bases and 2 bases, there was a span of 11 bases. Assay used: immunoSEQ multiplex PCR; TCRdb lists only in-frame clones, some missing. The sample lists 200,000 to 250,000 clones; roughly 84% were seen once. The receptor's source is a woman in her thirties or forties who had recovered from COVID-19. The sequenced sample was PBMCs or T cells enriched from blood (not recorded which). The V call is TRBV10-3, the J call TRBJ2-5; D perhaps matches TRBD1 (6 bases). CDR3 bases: TGTGCCATCAGTGTCGCACAGGGTCAAGAGACCCAGTACTTC. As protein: CAISVAQGQETQYF.